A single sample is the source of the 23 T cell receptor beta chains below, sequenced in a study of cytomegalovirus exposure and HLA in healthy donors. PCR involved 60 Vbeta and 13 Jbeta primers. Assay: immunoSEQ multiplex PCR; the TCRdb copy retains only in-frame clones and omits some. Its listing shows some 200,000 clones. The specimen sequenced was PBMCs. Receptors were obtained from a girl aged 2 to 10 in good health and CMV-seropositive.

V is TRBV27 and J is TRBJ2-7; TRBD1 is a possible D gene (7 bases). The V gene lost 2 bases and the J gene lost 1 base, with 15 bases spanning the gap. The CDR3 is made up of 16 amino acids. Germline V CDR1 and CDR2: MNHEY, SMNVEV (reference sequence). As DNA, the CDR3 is TGTGCCAGCAGTTTAGTCAACCAGGGGGGTTCCTACGAGCAGTACTTC. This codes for CASSLVNQGGSYEQYF.

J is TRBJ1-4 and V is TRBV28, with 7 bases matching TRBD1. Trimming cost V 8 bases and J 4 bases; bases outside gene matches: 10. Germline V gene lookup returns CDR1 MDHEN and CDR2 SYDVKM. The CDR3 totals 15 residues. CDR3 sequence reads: CASVGTVPFNEKLFF. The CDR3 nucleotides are TGTGCCAGCGTTGGGACAGTACCTTTTAATGAAAAACTGTTTTTT. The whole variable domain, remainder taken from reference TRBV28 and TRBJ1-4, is DVKVTQSSRYLVKRTGEKVFLECVQDMDHENMFWYRQDPGLGLRLIYFSYDVKMKEKGDIPEGYSVSREKKERFSLILESASTNQTSMYLCASVGTVPFNEKLFFGSGTQLSVL.

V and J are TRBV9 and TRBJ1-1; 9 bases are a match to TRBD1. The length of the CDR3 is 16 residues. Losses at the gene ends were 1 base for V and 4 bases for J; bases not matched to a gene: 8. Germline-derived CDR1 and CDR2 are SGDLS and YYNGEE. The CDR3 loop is CASSVRDRVVSTEAFF. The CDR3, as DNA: TGTGCCAGCAGCGTACGGGACAGGGTCGTTAGCACTGAAGCTTTCTTT.

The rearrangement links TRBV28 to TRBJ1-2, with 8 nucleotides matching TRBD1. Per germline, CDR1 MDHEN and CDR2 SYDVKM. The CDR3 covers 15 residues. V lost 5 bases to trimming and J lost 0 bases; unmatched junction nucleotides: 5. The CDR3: CASSTPTGANYGYTF. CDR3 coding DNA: TGTGCCAGCAGTACCCCGACAGGGGCTAACTATGGCTACACCTTC.

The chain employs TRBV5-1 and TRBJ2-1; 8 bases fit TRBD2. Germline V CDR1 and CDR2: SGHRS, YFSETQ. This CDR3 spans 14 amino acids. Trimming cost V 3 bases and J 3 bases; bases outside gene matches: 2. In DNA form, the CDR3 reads TGCGCCAGCAGCTACGGGGGGGTCTACAATGAGCAGTTCTTC. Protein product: CASSYGGVYNEQFF.

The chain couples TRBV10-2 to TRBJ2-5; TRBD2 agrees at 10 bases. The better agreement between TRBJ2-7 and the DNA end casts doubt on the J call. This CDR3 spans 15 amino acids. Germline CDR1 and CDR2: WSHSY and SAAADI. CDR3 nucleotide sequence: TGCGCCAGCAGTGAGGGCCTAGCGGGAGTGTACGAGCAGTACTTC. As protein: CASSEGLAGVYEQYF.

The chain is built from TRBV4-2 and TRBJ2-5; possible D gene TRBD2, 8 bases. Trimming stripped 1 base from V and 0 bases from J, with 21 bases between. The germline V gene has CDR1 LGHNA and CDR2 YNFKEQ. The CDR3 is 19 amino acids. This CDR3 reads CASSQGSGTAFMYQETQYF. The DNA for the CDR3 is TGTGCCAGCAGCCAAGGTAGCGGGACAGCTTTTATGTACCAAGAGACCCAGTACTTC.

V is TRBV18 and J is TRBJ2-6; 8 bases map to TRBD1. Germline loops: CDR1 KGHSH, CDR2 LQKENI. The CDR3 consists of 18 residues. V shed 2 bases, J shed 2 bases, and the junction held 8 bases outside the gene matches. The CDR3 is CASSPRTGQGAGANVLTF. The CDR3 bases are TGTGCCAGCTCACCAAGGACAGGGCAAGGCGCTGGGGCCAACGTCCTGACTTTC.

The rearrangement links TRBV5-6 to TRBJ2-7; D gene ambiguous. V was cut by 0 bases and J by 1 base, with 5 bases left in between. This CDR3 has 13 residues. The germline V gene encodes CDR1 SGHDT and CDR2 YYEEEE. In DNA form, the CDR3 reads TGTGCCAGCAGCTTGGGGGCATCCTACGAGCAGTACTTC. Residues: CASSLGASYEQYF.

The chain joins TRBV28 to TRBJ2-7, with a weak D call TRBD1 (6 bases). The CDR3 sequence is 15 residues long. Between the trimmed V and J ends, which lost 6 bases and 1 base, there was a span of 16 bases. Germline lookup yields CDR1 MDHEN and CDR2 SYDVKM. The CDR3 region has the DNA TGTGCCAGCAGAGGGATCGGACAGTCTTCCTACGAGCAGTACTTC. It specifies CASRGIGQSSYEQYF.

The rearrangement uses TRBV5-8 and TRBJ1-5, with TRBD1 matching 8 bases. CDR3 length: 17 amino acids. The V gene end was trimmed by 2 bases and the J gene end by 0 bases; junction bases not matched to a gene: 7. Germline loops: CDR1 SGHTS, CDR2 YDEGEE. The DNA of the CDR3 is TGTGCCAGCAGCTTCCGGACAGGGTCTTATAGCAATCAGCCCCAGCATTTT. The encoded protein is CASSFRTGSYSNQPQHF.

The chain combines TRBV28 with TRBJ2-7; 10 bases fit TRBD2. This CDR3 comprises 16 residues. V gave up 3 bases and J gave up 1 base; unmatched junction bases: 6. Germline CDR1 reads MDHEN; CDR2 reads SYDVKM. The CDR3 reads CASSFNPGLASYEQYF. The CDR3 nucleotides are TGTGCCAGCAGTTTTAATCCGGGACTAGCGTCCTACGAGCAGTACTTC.

The CDR3 protein is CASSLGSSTEAFF. The CDR3 DNA follows: TGTGCCAGCAGTTTAGGGAGTTCCACTGAAGCTTTCTTT. The rearrangement links TRBV28 to TRBJ1-1; D call uncertain. Trimming removed 2 bases from V and 4 bases from J, with 8 bases in between. CDR1 and CDR2 from the germline V gene are MDHEN and SYDVKM. This CDR3 is built from 13 residues. Using reference TRBV28 and TRBJ1-1 for the parts outside the CDR3, the full variable domain is DVKVTQSSRYLVKRTGEKVFLECVQDMDHENMFWYRQDPGLGLRLIYFSYDVKMKEKGDIPEGYSVSREKKERFSLILESASTNQTSMYLCASSLGSSTEAFFGQGTRLTVV.

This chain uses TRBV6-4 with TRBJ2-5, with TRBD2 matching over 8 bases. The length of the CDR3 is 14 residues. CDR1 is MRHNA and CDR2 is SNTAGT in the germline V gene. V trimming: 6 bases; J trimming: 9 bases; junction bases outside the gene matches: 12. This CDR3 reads CASSATSGSLAQYF. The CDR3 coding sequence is TGTGCCAGCAGCGCAACTAGCGGAAGCCTAGCCCAGTACTTC.

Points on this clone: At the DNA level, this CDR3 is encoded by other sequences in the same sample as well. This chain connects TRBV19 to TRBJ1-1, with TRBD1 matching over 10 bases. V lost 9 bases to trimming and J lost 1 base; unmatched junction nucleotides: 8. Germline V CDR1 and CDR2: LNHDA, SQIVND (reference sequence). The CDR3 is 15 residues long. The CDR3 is CASSVGQGTNTEAFF. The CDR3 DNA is TGTGCCAGCAGTGTGGGACAGGGGACGAACACTGAAGCTTTCTTT.

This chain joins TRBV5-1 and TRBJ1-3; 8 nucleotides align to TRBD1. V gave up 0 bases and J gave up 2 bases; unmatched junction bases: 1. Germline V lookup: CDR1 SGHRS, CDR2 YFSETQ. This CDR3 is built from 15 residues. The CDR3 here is CASSLGTGPGNTIYF. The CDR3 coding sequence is TGCGCCAGCAGCTTGGGGACAGGGCCTGGAAACACCATATATTTT.

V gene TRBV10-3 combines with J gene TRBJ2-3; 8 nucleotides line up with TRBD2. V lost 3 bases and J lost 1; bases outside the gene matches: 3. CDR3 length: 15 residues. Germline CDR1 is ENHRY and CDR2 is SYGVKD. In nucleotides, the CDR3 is TGTGCCATCAGTGAAACTAGCGGCGGCACAGATACGCAGTATTTT. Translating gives CAISETSGGTDTQYF.

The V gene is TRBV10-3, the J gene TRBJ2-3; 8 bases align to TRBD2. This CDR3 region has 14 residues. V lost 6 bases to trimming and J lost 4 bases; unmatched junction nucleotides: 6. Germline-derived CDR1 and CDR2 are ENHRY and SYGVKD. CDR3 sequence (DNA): TGTGCCATCAGGAAGCGGGAGATGTCAGATACGCAGTATTTT. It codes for CAIRKREMSDTQYF.

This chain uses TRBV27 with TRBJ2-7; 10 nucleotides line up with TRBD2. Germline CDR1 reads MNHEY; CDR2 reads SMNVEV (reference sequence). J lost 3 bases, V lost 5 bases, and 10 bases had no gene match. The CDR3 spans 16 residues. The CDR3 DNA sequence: TGTGCCAGCAGTGGACCGGGACTAGCGAAGGACTACGAGCAGTACTTC. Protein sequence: CASSGPGLAKDYEQYF.

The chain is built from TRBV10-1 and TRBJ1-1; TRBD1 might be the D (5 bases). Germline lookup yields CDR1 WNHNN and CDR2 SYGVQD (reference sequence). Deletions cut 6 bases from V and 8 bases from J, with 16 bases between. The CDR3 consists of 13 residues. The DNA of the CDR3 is TGCGCCAGCAGCCCTTCTGGGGCCGTCGAAGCTTTCTTT. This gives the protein CASSPSGAVEAFF.

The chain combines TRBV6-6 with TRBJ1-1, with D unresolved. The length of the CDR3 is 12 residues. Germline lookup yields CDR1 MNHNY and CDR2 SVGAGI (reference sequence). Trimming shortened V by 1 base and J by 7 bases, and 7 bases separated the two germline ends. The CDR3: CASSYWEDEAFF. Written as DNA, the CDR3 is TGTGCCAGCAGTTACTGGGAGGATGAAGCTTTCTTT.

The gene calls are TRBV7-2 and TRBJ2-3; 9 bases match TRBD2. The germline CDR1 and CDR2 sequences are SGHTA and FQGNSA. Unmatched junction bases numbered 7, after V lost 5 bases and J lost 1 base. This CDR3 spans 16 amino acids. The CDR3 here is CASSPTSGGGTDTQYF. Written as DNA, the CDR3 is TGTGCCAGCAGCCCGACTAGCGGAGGAGGCACAGATACGCAGTATTTT.

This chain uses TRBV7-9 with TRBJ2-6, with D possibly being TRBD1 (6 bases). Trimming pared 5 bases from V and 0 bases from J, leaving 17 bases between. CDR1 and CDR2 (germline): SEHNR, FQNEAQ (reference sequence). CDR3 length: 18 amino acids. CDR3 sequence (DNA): TGTGCCAGCAGCACCCAGGGACACGTAGACTCTGGGGCCAACGTCCTGACTTTC. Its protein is CASSTQGHVDSGANVLTF.